This T cell receptor beta chain was sequenced in a study of cytotoxic CD8 clonotypes in ibrutinib-treated CLL. Study-level results: Clonality climbed at ibrutinib response, then dropped toward baseline at progression.

CDR3 length equals 18 residues. The V gene's germline CDR1 is GTSNPN and CDR2 SVGIG (reference sequence). Trimming at V came to 5 bases and at J to 0 bases, leaving 11 bases not matched to a gene. To note about this clone: Antigen unknown.

Some clones are missing from TCRdb's copy, which holds only in-frame ones; the method was immunoSEQ multiplex PCR. Of under 300,000 clones listed, around 69% are singletons. The chain is built from TRBV30 and TRBJ2-1; 12 positions agree with TRBD2. Sequencing was performed on PBMCs, taken at disease progression, from a patient treated with ibrutinib. This TCR was recovered from a human donor with chronic lymphocytic leukemia. Written as DNA, the CDR3 is TGTGCCTGGGGAATTAGGACTAGCGGGGCTAGCTCCTACAATGAGCAGTTCTTC. Its protein product is CAWGIRTSGASSYNEQFF. Drawing the rest from reference TRBV30 and TRBJ2-1, the complete variable domain is SQTIHQWPATLVQPVGSPLSLECTVEGTSNPNLYWYRQAAGRGLQLLFYSVGIGQISSEVPQNLSASRPQDRQFILSSKKLLLSDSGFYLCAWGIRTSGASSYNEQFFGPGTRLTVL.